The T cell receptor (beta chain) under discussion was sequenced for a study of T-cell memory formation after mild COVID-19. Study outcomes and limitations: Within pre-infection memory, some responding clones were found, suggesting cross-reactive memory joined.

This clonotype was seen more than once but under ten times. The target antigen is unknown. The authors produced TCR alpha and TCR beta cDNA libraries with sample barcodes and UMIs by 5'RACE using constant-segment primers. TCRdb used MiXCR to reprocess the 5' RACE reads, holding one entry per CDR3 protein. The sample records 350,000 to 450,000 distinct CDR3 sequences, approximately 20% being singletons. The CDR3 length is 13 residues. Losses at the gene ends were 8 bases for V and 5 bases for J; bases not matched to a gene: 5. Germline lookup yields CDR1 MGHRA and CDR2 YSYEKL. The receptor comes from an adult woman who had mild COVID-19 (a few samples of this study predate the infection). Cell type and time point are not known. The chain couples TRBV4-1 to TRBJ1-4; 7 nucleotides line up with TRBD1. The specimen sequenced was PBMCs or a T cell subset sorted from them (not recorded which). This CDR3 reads CASEDRRNEKLFF. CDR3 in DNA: TGCGCCAGCGAGGACAGGAGGAATGAAAAACTGTTTTTT.